The TCR beta chain described here comes from a study of T cell responses to AZD1222 COVID-19 vaccine. Study results and caveats: Clonal diversity was possibly underestimated; the donors were predominantly white British and more often female. Targeting of unmutated variant regions was reportedly seen in nearly half of spike-specific TCRs. Only six people who got AZD1222 tested seropositive at baseline. Spike-spanning, vaccine-associated CD4 TCRs were dominant at 160-218 and 743-854.

V lost 4 bases, J lost 5 bases, and 18 bases lay in between. The length of the CDR3 is 15 residues. Germline V gene sequence: CDR1 SGHRS, CDR2 YFSETQ. Concerning this clone itself: Its antigen is not identified.

Sequencing was performed with immunoSEQ multiplex PCR; in TCRdb, only in-frame clones are kept and a portion is missing. The sample consists of roughly 110,000 clones, about nine tenths of them appearing once. The clonotype was recovered from an adult who received the AZD1222 COVID-19 vaccine. The sequences come from peripheral blood, collected 28 days after the second AZD1222 dose. The V and J genes are TRBV5-1 and TRBJ2-5; D may correspond to TRBD1 or TRBD2 (5 bases each). DNA of the CDR3: TGCGCCAGCAGCCCATCGGAGAGGGGAAGGGAGACCCAGTACTTC. Translating it yields CASSPSERGRETQYF.